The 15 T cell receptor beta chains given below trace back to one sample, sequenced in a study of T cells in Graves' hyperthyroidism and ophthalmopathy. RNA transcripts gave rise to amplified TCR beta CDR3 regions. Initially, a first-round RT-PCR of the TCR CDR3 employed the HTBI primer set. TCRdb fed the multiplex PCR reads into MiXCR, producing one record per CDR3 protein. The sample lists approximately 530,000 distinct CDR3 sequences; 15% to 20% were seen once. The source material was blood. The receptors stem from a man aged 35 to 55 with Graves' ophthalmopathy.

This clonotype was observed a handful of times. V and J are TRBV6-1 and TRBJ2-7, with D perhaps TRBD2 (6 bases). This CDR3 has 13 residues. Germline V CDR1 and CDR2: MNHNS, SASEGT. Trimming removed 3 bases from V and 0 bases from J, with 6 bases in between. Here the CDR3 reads CASSDGSSYEQYF. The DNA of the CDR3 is TGTGCCAGCAGTGACGGGAGCTCCTACGAGCAGTACTTC.

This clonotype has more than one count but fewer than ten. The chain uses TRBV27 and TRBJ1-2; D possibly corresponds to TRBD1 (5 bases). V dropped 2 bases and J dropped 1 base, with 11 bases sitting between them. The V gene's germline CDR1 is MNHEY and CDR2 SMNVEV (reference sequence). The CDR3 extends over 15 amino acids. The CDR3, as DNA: TGTGCCAGCAGTTTAAGGGGAGTCTTTAACTATGGCTACACCTTC. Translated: CASSLRGVFNYGYTF.

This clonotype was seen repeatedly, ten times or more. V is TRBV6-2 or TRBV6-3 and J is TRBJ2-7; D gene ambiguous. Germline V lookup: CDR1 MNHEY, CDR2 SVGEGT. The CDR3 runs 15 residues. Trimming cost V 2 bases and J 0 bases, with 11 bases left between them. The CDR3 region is CASSYASGPSYEQYF. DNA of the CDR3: TGTGCCAGCAGTTACGCGTCAGGACCCTCCTACGAGCAGTACTTC.

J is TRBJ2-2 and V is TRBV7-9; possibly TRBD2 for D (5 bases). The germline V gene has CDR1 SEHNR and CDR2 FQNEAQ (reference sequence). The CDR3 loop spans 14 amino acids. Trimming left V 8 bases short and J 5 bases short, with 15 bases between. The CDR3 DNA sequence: TGTGCCAGCGGATCTCGAGCGGAGACCGGGGAGCTGTTTTTT. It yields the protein CASGSRAETGELFF. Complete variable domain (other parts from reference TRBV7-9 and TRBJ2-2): DTGVSQNPRHKITKRGQNVTFRCDPISEHNRLYWYRQTLGQGPEFLTYFQNEAQLEKSRLLSDRFSAERPKGSFSTLEIQRTEQGDSAMYLCASGSRAETGELFFGEGSRLTVL.

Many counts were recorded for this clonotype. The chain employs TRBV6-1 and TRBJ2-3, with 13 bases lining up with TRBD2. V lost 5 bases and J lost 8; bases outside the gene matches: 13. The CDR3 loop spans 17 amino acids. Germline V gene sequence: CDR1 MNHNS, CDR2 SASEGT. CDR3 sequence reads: CASSFGEPGLAGSTQYF. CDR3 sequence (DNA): TGTGCCAGCAGTTTTGGGGAACCGGGACTAGCGGGAAGTACGCAGTATTTT.

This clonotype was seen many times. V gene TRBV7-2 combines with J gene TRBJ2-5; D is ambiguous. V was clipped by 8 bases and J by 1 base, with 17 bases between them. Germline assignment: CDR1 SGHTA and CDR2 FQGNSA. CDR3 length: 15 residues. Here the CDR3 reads CASAFRVPPQETQYF. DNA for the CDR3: TGTGCCAGCGCCTTCCGGGTCCCGCCCCAAGAGACCCAGTACTTC.

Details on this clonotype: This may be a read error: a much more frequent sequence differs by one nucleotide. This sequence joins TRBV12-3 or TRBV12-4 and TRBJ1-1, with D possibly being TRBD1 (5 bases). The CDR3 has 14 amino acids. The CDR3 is CASSLRDPNTEALF. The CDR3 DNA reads TGTGCCAGCAGTTTAAGGGACCCGAACACTGAAGCTCTCTTT.

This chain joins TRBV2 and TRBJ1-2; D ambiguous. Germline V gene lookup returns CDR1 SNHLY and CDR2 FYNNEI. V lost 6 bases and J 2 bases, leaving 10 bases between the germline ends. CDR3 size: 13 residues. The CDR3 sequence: CASRAFKNYGYTF. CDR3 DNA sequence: TGTGCCAGCAGAGCTTTCAAGAACTATGGCTACACCTTC. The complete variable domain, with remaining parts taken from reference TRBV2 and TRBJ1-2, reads EPEVTQTPSHQVTQMGQEVILRCVPISNHLYFYWYRQILGQKVEFLVSFYNNEISEKSEIFDDQFSVERPDGSNFTLKIRSTKLEDSAMYFCASRAFKNYGYTFGSGTRLTVV.

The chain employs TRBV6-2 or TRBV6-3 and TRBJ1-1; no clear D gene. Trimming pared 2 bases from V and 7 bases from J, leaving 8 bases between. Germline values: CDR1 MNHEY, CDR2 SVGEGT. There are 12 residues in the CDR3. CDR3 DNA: TGTGCCAGCAGTTACCCGGGGTTTGAAGCTTTCTTT. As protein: CASSYPGFEAFF.

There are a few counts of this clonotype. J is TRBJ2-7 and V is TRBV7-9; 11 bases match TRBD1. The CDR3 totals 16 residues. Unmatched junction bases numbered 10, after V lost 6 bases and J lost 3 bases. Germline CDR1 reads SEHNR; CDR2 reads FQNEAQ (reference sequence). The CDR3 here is CASRPNPGQGVYEQYF. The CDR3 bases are TGTGCCAGCAGACCCAACCCGGGACAGGGGGTCTACGAGCAGTACTTC.

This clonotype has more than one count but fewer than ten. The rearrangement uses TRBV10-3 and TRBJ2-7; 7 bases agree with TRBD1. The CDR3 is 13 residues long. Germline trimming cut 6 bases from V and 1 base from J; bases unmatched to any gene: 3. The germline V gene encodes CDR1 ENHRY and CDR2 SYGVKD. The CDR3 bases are TGTGCCATCAGGGGGACAGTGTCCTACGAGCAGTACTTC. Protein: CAIRGTVSYEQYF.

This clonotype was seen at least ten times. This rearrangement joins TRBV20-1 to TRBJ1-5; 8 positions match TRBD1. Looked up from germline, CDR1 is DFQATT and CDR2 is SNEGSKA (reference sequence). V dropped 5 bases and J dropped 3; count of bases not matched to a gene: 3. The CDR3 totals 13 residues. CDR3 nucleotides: TGCAGTGCTCACAGGGGGTTCAATCAGCCCCAGCATTTT. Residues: CSAHRGFNQPQHF.

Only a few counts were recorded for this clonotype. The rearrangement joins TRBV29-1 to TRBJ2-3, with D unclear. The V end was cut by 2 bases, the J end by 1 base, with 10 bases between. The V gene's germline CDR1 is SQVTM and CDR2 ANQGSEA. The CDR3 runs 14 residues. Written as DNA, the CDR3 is TGCAGCGTTGAAAATGCTGCGGGCACAGATACGCAGTATTTT. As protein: CSVENAAGTDTQYF.

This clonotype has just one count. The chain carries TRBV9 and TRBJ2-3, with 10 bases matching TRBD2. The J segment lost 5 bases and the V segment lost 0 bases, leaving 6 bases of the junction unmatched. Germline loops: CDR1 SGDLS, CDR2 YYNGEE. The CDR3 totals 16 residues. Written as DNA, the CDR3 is TGTGCCAGCAGCGTAGGAGCGGGAGGGCCTTTAGATACGCAGTATTTT. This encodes CASSVGAGGPLDTQYF.

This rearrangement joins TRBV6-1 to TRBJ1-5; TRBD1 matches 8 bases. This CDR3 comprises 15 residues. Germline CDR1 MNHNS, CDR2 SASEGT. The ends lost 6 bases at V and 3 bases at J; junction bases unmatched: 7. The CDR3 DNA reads TGTGCCAGCAGAGTAGGACAGGGCCTCAATCAGCCCCAGCATTTT. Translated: CASRVGQGLNQPQHF.